These 29 T cell receptor beta chains originate from one sample sequenced in a study of brain T cells in children with intractable seizures. The method was immunoSEQ multiplex PCR; TCRdb's version includes in-frame clones alone and lacks a portion of them. The profile shows tens of thousands of clones, about 93% of them singletons. This specimen was peripheral blood, taken at surgery. These receptor sequences come from a boy under two years old with tuberous sclerosis and intractable seizures.

This clone was counted a single time. V usage is TRBV5-1 and J usage is TRBJ2-2; D unresolved. V was cut by 0 bases and J by 4 bases, with 4 bases left in between. The CDR3 has 13 amino acids. Germline V gives CDR1 SGHRS, CDR2 YFSETQ. CDR3 bases: TGCGCCAGCAGCTTGGAGGGCACCGGGGAGCTGTTTTTT. It encodes CASSLEGTGELFF.

The chain recombines TRBV7-2 with TRBJ1-5, with D perhaps TRBD1 (5 bases). CDR1 is SGHTA and CDR2 is FQGNSA in the germline V gene. The germline V and J ends were trimmed by 5 bases and 4 bases, with 15 bases remaining between them. The CDR3 contains 15 residues. The CDR3 nucleotides are TGTGCCAGCAGCAACACCGGGGGGGGGAATCAGCCCCAGCATTTT. Amino acid sequence: CASSNTGGGNQPQHF.

The chain uses TRBV6-5 and TRBJ2-2; D is undetermined. Trimming took 7 bases from V and 2 from J, leaving 14 bases between them. This CDR3 contains 15 residues. Germline CDR1 reads MNHEY; CDR2 reads SVGAGI. CDR3 sequence (DNA): TGTGCCAGCAAAATTCAAGAGGTCAACACCGGGGAGCTGTTTTTT. This translates into CASKIQEVNTGELFF.

This chain connects TRBV6-1 to TRBJ2-3; D is undetermined. The V gene's germline CDR1 is MNHNS and CDR2 SASEGT. This CDR3 is built from 11 residues. The ends were cut back, 3 bases at V and 6 bases at J, with 4 bases in the middle. CDR3 sequence: CASSDLDTQYF. CDR3 bases: TGTGCCAGCAGTGACCTTGATACGCAGTATTTT.

The rearrangement uses TRBV4-2 and TRBJ1-6; D unresolved. V was cut by 2 bases and J by 3 bases, with 8 bases left in between. Germline CDR1 and CDR2: LGHNA and YNFKEQ. The CDR3 extends over 15 amino acids. The CDR3 reads CASSQIGSYNSPLHF. The CDR3 DNA reads TGTGCCAGCAGCCAAATTGGAAGCTATAATTCACCCCTCCACTTT.

The chain has TRBV6-6 and TRBJ1-1; TRBD1 might be the D (5 bases). Trimming pared 2 bases from V and 3 bases from J, leaving 16 bases between. CDR1 MNHNY and CDR2 SVGAGI come from the germline V gene (reference sequence). This CDR3 contains 16 residues. The CDR3, as DNA: TGTGCCAGCAGTTACCAGAATAGAGTGGGGGACACTGAAGCTTTCTTT. It encodes CASSYQNRVGDTEAFF.

This clone was observed once. The chain has TRBV28 and TRBJ1-1; 8 nucleotides agree with TRBD1. The CDR3 is 14 amino acids. The trim removed 6 bases at V and 4 bases at J, leaving 7 bases unmatched. Per germline, CDR1 MDHEN and CDR2 SYDVKM. Written as DNA, the CDR3 is TGTGCCAGCAGGAACAGGGGGTCCGGCACTGAAGCTTTCTTT. Translated: CASRNRGSGTEAFF.

V gene TRBV3-1 (or the pseudogene TRBV3-2) combines with J gene TRBJ1-5, with D possibly TRBD1 on 6 matching bases. The V gene's germline CDR1 is LGHDT and CDR2 YNNKEL (reference sequence). V shed 2 bases and J shed 11 bases, with 13 bases lying between them. The CDR3 covers 13 residues. CDR3 sequence (DNA): TGTGCCAGCAGCCAACAACAGGGTAGAACCCAGCATTTT. Amino acids: CASSQQQGRTQHF.

This chain connects TRBV4-1 to TRBJ2-5; 8 nucleotides agree with TRBD2. The V segment lost 0 bases and the J segment 1 base; nucleotides outside the gene matches: 4. Germline V gives CDR1 MGHRA, CDR2 YSYEKL. The length of the CDR3 is 16 residues. CDR3 DNA sequence: TGCGCCAGCAGCCAAGAACGGGGGGGTATCCAAGAGACCCAGTACTTC. Translating gives CASSQERGGIQETQYF.

The chain is built from TRBV27 and TRBJ1-1; a possible D gene is TRBD1 (6 bases). Trimming left V 3 bases short and J 1 base short, with 12 bases between. CDR1 MNHEY and CDR2 SMNVEV come from the germline V gene (reference sequence). The CDR3 runs to 15 residues. The CDR3 DNA sequence: TGTGCCAGCAGTTTCCAGGGACACCCGAACACTGAAGCTTTCTTT. Translation gives CASSFQGHPNTEAFF.

This chain links TRBV7-9 with TRBJ1-2, with 7 nucleotides matching TRBD1. This CDR3 is built from 13 residues. The germline gives CDR1 SEHNR, CDR2 FQNEAQ (reference sequence). Losses at the gene ends were 5 bases for V and 8 bases for J; bases not matched to a gene: 8. CDR3 in amino acids: CASSTQGVGGYTF. The DNA for the CDR3 is TGTGCCAGCAGCACCCAGGGGGTCGGGGGCTACACCTTC.

V and J are TRBV2 and TRBJ1-2; 10 bases match TRBD1. The CDR3 sequence is 13 residues long. Per the germline V gene, CDR1 is SNHLY and CDR2 is FYNNEI. With 6 bases clipped from V and 3 bases from J, the junction kept 1 base outside the gene matches. The CDR3 is CASRTGGYYGYTF. The CDR3 nucleotides are TGTGCCAGCAGGACAGGGGGCTACTATGGCTACACCTTC. Together with reference TRBV2 and TRBJ1-2, the CDR3 gives the full variable domain: EPEVTQTPSHQVTQMGQEVILRCVPISNHLYFYWYRQILGQKVEFLVSFYNNEISEKSEIFDDQFSVERPDGSNFTLKIRSTKLEDSAMYFCASRTGGYYGYTFGSGTRLTVV.

This chain uses TRBV5-1 with TRBJ1-1; the D gene is possibly TRBD1 (5 bases). Trimming removed 3 bases at V and 1 base at J, with 10 bases between. Germline V gene data show CDR1 as SGHRS and CDR2 as YFSETQ. This CDR3 is built from 14 residues. The CDR3 sequence: CASSSDTSNTEAFF. In DNA form, the CDR3 reads TGCGCCAGCAGCTCGGACACCTCGAACACTGAAGCTTTCTTT.

The chain carries TRBV2 and TRBJ1-1, with 7 bases fitting TRBD1. The CDR3 is 15 residues long. Germline V gives CDR1 SNHLY, CDR2 FYNNEI. Trimming at V came to 4 bases and at J to 3 bases, leaving 8 bases not matched to a gene. CDR3 DNA sequence: TGTGCCAGCAGTGTACCGGACAGGAGGGACACTGAAGCTTTCTTT. This codes for CASSVPDRRDTEAFF.

The J gene is TRBJ2-1, the V gene TRBV4-2; D not resolved. The CDR3 covers 15 residues. Germline assignment: CDR1 LGHNA and CDR2 YNFKEQ. Deletions cut 2 bases from V and 5 bases from J, with 13 bases between. The CDR3 reads CASSQLPERHNEQFF. The CDR3 bases are TGTGCCAGCAGCCAATTGCCAGAACGACACAATGAGCAGTTCTTC.

This chain connects TRBV2 to TRBJ1-1; no reliable D call. This CDR3 contains 13 residues. Trimming shortened V by 6 bases and J by 0 bases, and 8 bases separated the two germline ends. The germline V gene has CDR1 SNHLY and CDR2 FYNNEI. DNA for the CDR3: TGTGCCAGCAGCCGTGACTTGAACACTGAAGCTTTCTTT. Its translation is CASSRDLNTEAFF.

The genes are TRBV6-4 and TRBJ2-2; D ambiguous. The CDR3 is 14 amino acids. V was trimmed by 3 bases and J by 4 bases, leaving 9 bases between them. The V gene's germline CDR1 is MRHNA and CDR2 SNTAGT. In DNA form, the CDR3 reads TGTGCCAGCAGTGAGGGAATTCTCACCGGGGAGCTGTTTTTT. Its translation is CASSEGILTGELFF.

The chain joins TRBV5-1 to TRBJ2-7; 13 bases map to TRBD2. Germline V CDR1 and CDR2: SGHRS, YFSETQ. The V gene end was trimmed by 3 bases and the J gene end by 0 bases; junction bases not matched to a gene: 0. The CDR3 totals 15 residues. In nucleotides, the CDR3 is TGCGCCAGCAGCTGGACTAGCGGGAGCTCCTACGAGCAGTACTTC. It specifies CASSWTSGSSYEQYF.

The rearrangement links TRBV30 to TRBJ1-3; D call uncertain. Trimming stripped 2 bases from V and 4 bases from J, with 12 bases between. The germline V gene has CDR1 GTSNPN and CDR2 SVGIG (reference sequence). This CDR3 spans 14 amino acids. The CDR3: CAWSSRGRGNTIYF. Written as DNA, the CDR3 is TGTGCCTGGAGTTCTAGAGGCCGCGGAAACACCATATATTTT.

The rearrangement links TRBV15 to TRBJ2-7; a possible D gene is TRBD1 (6 bases). Trimming shortened V by 0 bases and J by 3 bases, and 9 bases separated the two germline ends. CDR1 and CDR2 (germline): LNHNV, YYDKDF (reference sequence). CDR3 length: 14 residues. The CDR3 DNA reads TGTGCCACCAGCAGAGATTTGGACAGCTACGAGCAGTACTTC. Amino acids: CATSRDLDSYEQYF.

This clone was seen only once. The chain is built from TRBV11-3 and TRBJ1-4, with D tentatively TRBD1 (5 bases). The CDR3 spans 16 residues. Germline V CDR1 and CDR2: SGHNT, YENEEA. With 4 bases removed from V and 7 bases from J, the gap between germline ends came to 19 bases. The CDR3 region is CASSSRYLRDPEKLFF. CDR3 coding DNA: TGTGCCAGCAGCTCCCGGTACCTCAGGGACCCTGAAAAACTGTTTTTT.

The V gene is TRBV6-5, the J gene TRBJ2-7; maybe TRBD2 (5 bases). This CDR3 comprises 15 residues. Trimming stripped 2 bases from V and 2 bases from J, with 13 bases between. In germline, CDR1 is MNHEY, CDR2 SVGAGI. CDR3 nucleotides: TGTGCCAGCAGTTACCGACGGGGTCAGGCCTACGAGCAGTACTTC. Residues: CASSYRRGQAYEQYF.

The rearrangement uses TRBV6-5 and TRBJ2-6; no definite D call. Trimming took off 7 bases at V and 1 base at J, with 8 bases between the two ends. This CDR3 is 14 amino acids long. From germline, CDR1 is MNHEY and CDR2 SVGAGI. This chain's CDR3 is CASTYSSGANVLTF. The DNA of the CDR3 is TGTGCCAGCACCTACTCATCTGGGGCCAACGTCCTGACTTTC.

This rearrangement joins TRBV7-9 to TRBJ2-1; D is unclear. The CDR3 covers 14 residues. Germline assignment: CDR1 SEHNR and CDR2 FQNEAQ (reference sequence). V gave up 2 bases and J gave up 0 bases, with 5 bases separating them. Written as DNA, the CDR3 is TGTGCCAGCAGCTTACTAGGCTCCTACAATGAGCAGTTCTTC. Residues: CASSLLGSYNEQFF.

The rearrangement uses TRBV5-8 and TRBJ2-3; no clear D. The CDR3 contains 14 residues. CDR1 is SGHTS, CDR2 YDEGEE, per germline. V lost 3 bases, J lost 0 bases, and 8 bases lay in between. The CDR3 DNA sequence: TGTGCCAGCAGCTCGGACCGGAGCACAGATACGCAGTATTTT. Its protein is CASSSDRSTDTQYF.

The chain has TRBV27 and TRBJ1-1; D unclear. This CDR3 contains 14 residues. Germline V gene data show CDR1 as MNHEY and CDR2 as SMNVEV (reference sequence). Trimming took 1 base from V and 1 from J, leaving 7 bases between them. CDR3 bases: TGTGCCAGCAGTTTATTACGCGGGAACACTGAAGCTTTCTTT. The encoded protein is CASSLLRGNTEAFF.

The J gene is TRBJ1-6, the V gene TRBV14; perhaps TRBD1 as D (5 bases). The V gene's germline CDR1 is SGHDN and CDR2 FVKESK. The germline V and J ends were trimmed by 1 base and 8 bases, with 12 bases remaining between them. The CDR3 is 15 residues long. The CDR3 here is CASSQAGTDHSPLHF. The CDR3 nucleotides read TGTGCCAGCAGCCAAGCCGGGACGGATCATTCACCCCTCCACTTT.

This clone was recorded once. V gene TRBV2 combines with J gene TRBJ1-4, with TRBD1 matching over 10 bases. CDR3 length equals 14 residues. Germline assignment: CDR1 SNHLY and CDR2 FYNNEI. The V segment lost 4 bases and the J segment 6 bases; nucleotides outside the gene matches: 2. The CDR3 loop reads CASSVGTGDEKLFF. CDR3 DNA sequence: TGTGCCAGCAGTGTAGGGACAGGGGATGAAAAACTGTTTTTT. The whole variable domain, filled in from reference TRBV2 and TRBJ1-4, reads EPEVTQTPSHQVTQMGQEVILRCVPISNHLYFYWYRQILGQKVEFLVSFYNNEISEKSEIFDDQFSVERPDGSNFTLKIRSTKLEDSAMYFCASSVGTGDEKLFFGSGTQLSVL.

This chain connects TRBV11-3 to TRBJ2-7; TRBD2 agrees at 15 bases. The germline CDR1 and CDR2 sequences are SGHNT and YENEEA. The length of the CDR3 is 19 residues. Trimming at V came to 8 bases and at J to 2 bases, leaving 16 bases not matched to a gene. The CDR3 here is CASDGGGGLAGGRTYEQYF. In DNA form, the CDR3 reads TGTGCCAGCGATGGAGGGGGGGGACTAGCGGGAGGCAGGACCTACGAGCAGTACTTC. Complete variable domain (other parts from reference TRBV11-3 and TRBJ2-7): EAGVVQSPRYKIIEKKQPVAFWCNPISGHNTLYWYLQNLGQGPELLIRYENEEAVDDSQLPKDRFSAERLKGVDSTLKIQPAELGDSAVYLCASDGGGGLAGGRTYEQYFGPGTRLTVT.